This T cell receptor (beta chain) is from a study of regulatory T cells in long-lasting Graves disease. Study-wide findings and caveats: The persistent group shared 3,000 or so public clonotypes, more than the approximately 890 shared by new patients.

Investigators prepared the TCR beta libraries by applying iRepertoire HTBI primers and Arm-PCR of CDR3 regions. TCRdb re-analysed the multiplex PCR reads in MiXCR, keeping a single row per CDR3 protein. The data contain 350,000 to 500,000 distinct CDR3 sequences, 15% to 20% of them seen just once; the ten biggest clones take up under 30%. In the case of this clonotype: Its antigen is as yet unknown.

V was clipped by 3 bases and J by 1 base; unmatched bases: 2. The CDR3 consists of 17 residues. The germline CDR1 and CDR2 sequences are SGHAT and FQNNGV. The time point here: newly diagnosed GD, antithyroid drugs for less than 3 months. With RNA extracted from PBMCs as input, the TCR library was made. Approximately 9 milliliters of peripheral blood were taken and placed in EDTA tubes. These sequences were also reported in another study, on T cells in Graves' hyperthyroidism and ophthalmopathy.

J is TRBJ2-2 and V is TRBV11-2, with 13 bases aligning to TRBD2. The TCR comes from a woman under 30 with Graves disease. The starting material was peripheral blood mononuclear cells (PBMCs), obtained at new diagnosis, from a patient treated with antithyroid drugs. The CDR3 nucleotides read TGTGCCAGCAGCTTCCGGACTAGCGGGGGGAACACCGGGGAGCTGTTTTTT. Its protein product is CASSFRTSGGNTGELFF.